This T cell receptor beta chain was recovered during a study of beta chain features in type 1 diabetes. Trimming removed 4 bases from V and 5 bases from J; junction bases left unmatched: 4. The CDR3 has 14 residues. Germline CDR1 SGHDN, CDR2 FVKESK. Every bit of the isolated RNA underwent reverse transcription, so sequencing read expressed TCRB transcripts. Here immunoSEQ multiplex PCR was the method, and the copy in TCRdb shows in-frame clones only, minus some. This table has about 320,000 clones, 12% to 15% appearing once. The sample was central memory CD4+ T cells from blood. The clonotype comes from a man aged 25-45 years in good health. This rearrangement joins TRBV14 to TRBJ2-5, with 10 bases identical to TRBD2. CDR3 in DNA: TGTGCCAGCAGCCCTCTAGCGGGAGTCGAGACCCAGTACTTC. It codes for CASSPLAGVETQYF.